The following is a T cell receptor (beta chain) sequence with its context. The antigen is undetermined. Looked up from germline, CDR1 is SNHLY and CDR2 is FYNNEI. Trimming at V came to 6 bases and at J to 9 bases, leaving 6 bases not matched to a gene. The CDR3 sequence is 13 residues long. This table comes from immunoSEQ multiplex PCR, and its TCRdb copy is limited to in-frame clones, with some not included. The sample has 150,000 or so clones, 80% to 90% seen once; the top ten hold approximately 4.8%. The data were obtained in a study of lymphopenia after photon versus proton radiotherapy. Study-level points and caveats: Photon-treated patients lost naive T cells and TCR diversity; proton-treated stayed stable. Post-nadir TCR diversity decline inversely tracked overall survival among those who died. Only patients who died were analyzed for survival; proton advantage is unproven.

Sequences were derived from peripheral blood, sampled from a patient treated with photon-based radiotherapy. The gene calls are TRBV2 and TRBJ2-3; 10 bases line up with TRBD2. The TCR sequence derives from a man in his fifties with gastric cancer. The CDR3 loop reads CASSTGLASTQYF. CDR3 DNA: TGTGCCAGCAGCACGGGACTAGCGTCGACGCAGTATTTT.